These 19 T cell receptor beta chains originate from one sample sequenced in a study of blood T cells in healthy people across ages. A J-beta primer mix and a sample-barcoded 5' primer were used in a second PCR of roughly 6 to 12 cycles. TCRdb called the 5' RACE reads again in MiXCR, with one record for every CDR3 protein. The sample yields 2 million or so distinct CDR3 sequences, less than 50% seen once. The specimen sequenced was blood. These receptors all come from a middle-aged woman in good health.

The CDR3 sequence: CASSLALDGGELFF. CDR3 in DNA: TGCGCCAGCAGCTTGGCGTTGGATGGCGGGGAGCTGTTTTTT. The chain carries TRBV5-1 and TRBJ2-2; unclear D gene. Trimming removed 0 bases at V and 7 bases at J, with 10 bases between. Germline V gives CDR1 SGHRS, CDR2 YFSETQ. This CDR3 comprises 14 residues.

The J gene is TRBJ2-1, the V gene TRBV7-2, with D possibly TRBD1 on 5 matching bases. The CDR3 is 15 residues long. CDR1 and CDR2 (germline): SGHTA, FQGNSA. V lost 2 bases and J 2 bases, leaving 10 bases between the germline ends. This CDR3 is CASSLSGYTYNEQFF. In DNA form, the CDR3 reads TGTGCCAGCAGCTTATCAGGGTACACCTACAATGAGCAGTTCTTC.

The chain joins TRBV28 to TRBJ2-3, with a weak D call TRBD2 (6 bases). The CDR3 totals 18 residues. The V end lost 2 bases, the J end lost 3 bases, and 21 bases lay between the germline ends. Per the germline V gene, CDR1 is MDHEN and CDR2 is SYDVKM. The CDR3 loop is CASSLGGFGEGRTDTQYF. The DNA for the CDR3 is TGTGCCAGCAGTTTAGGGGGGTTTGGGGAAGGGAGGACAGATACGCAGTATTTT.

This clonotype has only a few counts. The gene calls are TRBV7-2 and TRBJ1-6; D not certain. CDR3 length: 15 amino acids. V lost 1 base and J 10 bases, leaving 14 bases between the germline ends. The germline CDR1 and CDR2 sequences are SGHTA and FQGNSA. The CDR3 coding sequence is TGTGCCAGCAGCTTAGATGGGGTGGCGGACTCACCCCTCCACTTT. Encoded protein: CASSLDGVADSPLHF.

The rearrangement links TRBV7-2 to TRBJ2-3; D is possibly TRBD1 (6 bases). Germline CDR1 SGHTA, CDR2 FQGNSA. This CDR3 is built from 16 residues. V dropped 4 bases and J dropped 2 bases, with 16 bases sitting between them. The DNA for the CDR3 is TGTGCCAGCAGCTATACGACAGGACCCCCCACAGATACGCAGTATTTT. It yields the protein CASSYTTGPPTDTQYF. Looking up the rest from reference TRBV7-2 and TRBJ2-3 gives the full variable domain: GAGVSQSPSNKVTEKGKDVELRCDPISGHTALYWYRQSLGQGLEFLIYFQGNSAPDKSGLPSDRFSAERTGGSVSTLTIQRTQQEDSAVYLCASSYTTGPPTDTQYFGPGTRLTVL.

The V gene is TRBV7-2, the J gene TRBJ2-3; 9 bases align to TRBD1. The CDR3 extends over 16 amino acids. V lost 5 bases to trimming and J lost 4 bases; unmatched junction nucleotides: 10. Germline CDR1 reads SGHTA; CDR2 reads FQGNSA. CDR3 nucleotide sequence: TGTGCCAGCAGCACCCGGGACAGGGAATCCCCAGATACGCAGTATTTT. It encodes CASSTRDRESPDTQYF.

This chain uses TRBV6-5 with TRBJ1-1, with D unclear. V shed 7 bases and J shed 0 bases, with 12 bases lying between them. This CDR3 comprises 14 residues. The germline gives CDR1 MNHEY, CDR2 SVGAGI. The CDR3 DNA reads as TGTGCCAGCACTACACGCAGGATGAACACTGAAGCTTTCTTT. As protein: CASTTRRMNTEAFF.

This clonotype was seen a handful of times. The chain is built from TRBV28 and TRBJ2-4; TRBD1 matches at 11 bases. The end of the DNA fits TRBJ2-5 better, so the J call may be wrong. From germline, CDR1 is MDHEN and CDR2 SYDVKM. CDR3 length equals 16 residues. The CDR3 DNA reads as TGTGCCAGCAGTCGAGGACAGGGGGCGGTAGAAGAGACCCAGTACTTC. Translation: CASSRGQGAVEETQYF.

With regard to this clonotype: Compared with germline, one end of the junction differs, possibly owing to a read error. The chain has TRBV4-2 and TRBJ1-2; 10 bases map to TRBD1. In germline, CDR1 is LGHNA, CDR2 YNFKEQ. The CDR3 length is 16 residues. CDR3 protein: CANSQDRTGGFYGYTF. For the CDR3, the DNA is TGTGCCAACAGCCAGGACCGGACAGGGGGATTCTATGGCTACACCTTC.

The CDR3 protein is CSALVKPGQGGRPSYNEQFF. The CDR3 DNA follows: TGCAGTGCTCTAGTGAAACCAGGACAGGGGGGCCGCCCTTCCTACAATGAGCAGTTCTTC. The V gene is TRBV20-1, the J gene TRBJ2-1, with TRBD1 identical over 10 bases. The CDR3 is made up of 20 amino acids. Losses at the gene ends were 5 bases for V and 1 base for J; bases not matched to a gene: 20. Germline values: CDR1 DFQATT, CDR2 SNEGSKA (reference sequence).

In nucleotides, the CDR3 is TGTGCCAGCAGCCCTCAAAGGGCCGGGGGCCTGAAAAATGGGCAGTACTTC. Encoded protein: CASSPQRAGGLKNGQYF. This chain uses TRBV7-2 with TRBJ2-7; D assignment may be TRBD1 or TRBD2 (6 bases each). Germline V gene data show CDR1 as SGHTA and CDR2 as FQGNSA. This CDR3 spans 17 amino acids. Between the trimmed V and J ends, which lost 5 bases and 9 bases, there was a span of 29 bases.

The rearrangement links TRBV11-2 to TRBJ2-7; tentative D call: TRBD2 (6 bases). Germline CDR1 is SGHAT and CDR2 is FQNNGV. V was trimmed by 3 bases and J by 3 bases, leaving 15 bases between them. The CDR3 is 15 amino acids. The CDR3 loop is CASSFGDSSLYEQYF. Written as DNA, the CDR3 is TGTGCCAGCAGCTTTGGGGACTCGAGCCTCTACGAGCAGTACTTC.

This clonotype appeared once. One end of the junction does not line up with germline, which may come from a read error. V is TRBV4-1 and J is TRBJ2-5; D remains ambiguous. There are 15 residues in the CDR3. Germline V gene sequence: CDR1 MGHRA, CDR2 YSYEKL. CDR3 loop: CAGSQVDPGAGTQYF. The DNA for the CDR3 is TGCGCCGGCAGCCAAGTTGATCCGGGCGCCGGGACCCAGTACTTC.

The chain uses TRBV20-1 and TRBJ1-2; no firm D call. The germline V and J ends were trimmed by 6 bases and 4 bases, with 15 bases remaining between them. Germline CDR1 is DFQATT and CDR2 is SNEGSKA (reference sequence). This CDR3 has 13 amino acids. The CDR3 here is CSANDPAGYGYTF. The CDR3 DNA follows: TGCAGTGCAAACGACCCGGCTGGCTATGGCTACACCTTC.

The gene calls are TRBV9 and TRBJ2-7; no clear D gene. Germline CDR1 reads SGDLS; CDR2 reads YYNGEE. This CDR3 region has 12 residues. V lost 3 bases to trimming and J lost 9 bases, with 13 bases between them. CDR3 bases: TGTGCCAGCAGCGGGTCCTGGTCGGGGCAGTACTTC. Translated, it gives CASSGSWSGQYF.

The chain is built from TRBV29-1 and TRBJ1-1, with TRBD1 as a possible D gene (5 bases). This CDR3 spans 13 amino acids. CDR1 is SQVTM, CDR2 ANQGSEA, per germline. V lost 6 bases to trimming and J lost 3 bases, with 14 bases between them. In nucleotides, the CDR3 is TGCAGCGTCGGGGAGGGGTGGGACACTGAAGCTTTCTTT. This translates into CSVGEGWDTEAFF.

This clonotype was counted between two and nine times. This chain links TRBV21-1 with TRBJ1-2; the D call of TRBD1 is as the table states it, not checked on the DNA. TRBV21-1 is a pseudogene segment. The CDR3 has 15 amino acids. In DNA, the CDR3 is TGTGCCAGCAGCAAAAGGGTGAACAGGGCGGATGGCTACACCTTC. Its protein is CASSKRVNRADGYTF.

V and J are TRBV29-1 and TRBJ2-5; 9 bases map to TRBD2. The CDR3 covers 13 residues. V dropped 5 bases and J dropped 5; count of bases not matched to a gene: 6. The germline gives CDR1 SQVTM, CDR2 ANQGSEA. CDR3 in DNA: TGCAGCGTTTCCCTAGCGGGGAGCGAGACCCAGTACTTC. As protein: CSVSLAGSETQYF.

The chain recombines TRBV4-1 with TRBJ2-1, with D perhaps matching TRBD2 (6 bases). Near its end, the DNA agrees better with TRBJ2-7, so the J call may be wrong. The CDR3 runs to 17 residues. In germline, CDR1 is MGHRA, CDR2 YSYEKL. CDR3 protein: CASSQDHGRSSYNEQYF. CDR3 sequence (DNA): TGCGCCAGCAGCCAAGATCATGGGAGGAGCTCCTACAATGAGCAGTACTTC.